This T cell receptor (beta chain) stems from a study of response to subunit inactivated influenza vaccine. One entry per CDR3 protein, called by TCRdb with MiXCR from the RT-PCR reads. The sample records about 650,000 distinct CDR3 sequences, 12% to 15% being singletons. The CDR3 runs 14 residues. V was shortened by 4 bases and J by 1 base, with 12 bases between the two germline ends. From germline, CDR1 is SGHRS and CDR2 YFSETQ. This clonotype was seen a handful of times. Its antigen is undetermined. General study results and limits: T cells newly recruited by each seasonal influenza vaccination are few, the authors suggested.

The specimen comprised PBMCs from blood, sampled around 15 days before vaccination. The J gene is TRBJ2-7, the V gene TRBV5-1; D perhaps matches TRBD2 (6 bases). The source is a man aged 50 to 60 who received an inactivated influenza vaccine. CDR3 coding DNA: TGCGCCAGCAGCCTAGGGGACTGGTCCTACGAGCAGTACTTC. It specifies CASSLGDWSYEQYF.